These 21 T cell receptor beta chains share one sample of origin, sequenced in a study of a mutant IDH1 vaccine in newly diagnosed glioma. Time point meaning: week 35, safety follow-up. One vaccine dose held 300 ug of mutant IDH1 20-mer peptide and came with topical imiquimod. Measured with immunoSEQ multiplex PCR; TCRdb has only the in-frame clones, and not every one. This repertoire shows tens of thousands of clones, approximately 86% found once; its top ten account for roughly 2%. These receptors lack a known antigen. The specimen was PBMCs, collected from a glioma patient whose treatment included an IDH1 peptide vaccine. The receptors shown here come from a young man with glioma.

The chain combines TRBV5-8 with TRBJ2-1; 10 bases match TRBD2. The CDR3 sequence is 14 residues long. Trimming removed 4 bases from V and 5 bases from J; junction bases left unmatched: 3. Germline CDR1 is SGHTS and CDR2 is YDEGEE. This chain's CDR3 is CASSRTSGHNEQFF. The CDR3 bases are TGTGCCAGCAGCCGGACTAGCGGTCACAATGAGCAGTTCTTC.

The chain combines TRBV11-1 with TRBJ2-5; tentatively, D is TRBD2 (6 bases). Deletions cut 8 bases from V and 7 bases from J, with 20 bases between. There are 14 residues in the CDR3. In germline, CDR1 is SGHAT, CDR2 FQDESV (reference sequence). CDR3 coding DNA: TGTGCCAGCGGCGCCCGACTAGGACCAGCGACCCAGTACTTC. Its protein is CASGARLGPATQYF.

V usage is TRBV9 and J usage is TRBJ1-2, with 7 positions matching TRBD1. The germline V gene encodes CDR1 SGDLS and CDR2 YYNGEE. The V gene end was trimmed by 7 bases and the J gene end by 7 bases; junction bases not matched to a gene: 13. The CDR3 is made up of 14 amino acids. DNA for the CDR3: TGTGCCAGCGGGGGAAAGGACAGGCGAGGTGGCTACACCTTC. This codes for CASGGKDRRGGYTF. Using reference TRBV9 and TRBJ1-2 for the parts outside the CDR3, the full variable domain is DSGVTQTPKHLITATGQRVTLRCSPRSGDLSVYWYQQSLDQGLQFLIQYYNGEERAKGNILERFSAQQFPDLHSELNLSSLELGDSALYFCASGGKDRRGGYTFGSGTRLTVV.

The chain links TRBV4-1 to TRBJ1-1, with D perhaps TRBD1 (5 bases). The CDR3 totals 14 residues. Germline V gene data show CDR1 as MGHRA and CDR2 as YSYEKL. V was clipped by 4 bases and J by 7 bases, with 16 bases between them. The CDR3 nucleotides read TGCGCCAGCAGCCCCAAGGTCTGGCAGGGTGAAGCTTTCTTT. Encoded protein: CASSPKVWQGEAFF.

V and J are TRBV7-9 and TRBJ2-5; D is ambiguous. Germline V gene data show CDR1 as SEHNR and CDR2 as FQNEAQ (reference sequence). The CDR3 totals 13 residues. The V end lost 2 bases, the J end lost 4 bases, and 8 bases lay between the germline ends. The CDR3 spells CASSLSLGETQYF. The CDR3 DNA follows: TGTGCCAGCAGCTTAAGCCTGGGAGAGACCCAGTACTTC.

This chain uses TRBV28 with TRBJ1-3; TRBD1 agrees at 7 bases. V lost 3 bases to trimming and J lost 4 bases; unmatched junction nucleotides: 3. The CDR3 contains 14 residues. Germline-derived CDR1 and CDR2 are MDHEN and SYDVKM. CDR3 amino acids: CASSFPGQGNTIYF. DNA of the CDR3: TGTGCCAGCAGTTTTCCGGGACAGGGAAACACCATATATTTT.

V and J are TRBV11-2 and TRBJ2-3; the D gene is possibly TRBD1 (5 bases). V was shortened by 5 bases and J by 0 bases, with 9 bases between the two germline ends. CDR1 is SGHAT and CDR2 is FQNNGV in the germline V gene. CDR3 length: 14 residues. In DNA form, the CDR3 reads TGTGCCAGCAGCCGACAGCCTAGCACAGATACGCAGTATTTT. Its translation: CASSRQPSTDTQYF.

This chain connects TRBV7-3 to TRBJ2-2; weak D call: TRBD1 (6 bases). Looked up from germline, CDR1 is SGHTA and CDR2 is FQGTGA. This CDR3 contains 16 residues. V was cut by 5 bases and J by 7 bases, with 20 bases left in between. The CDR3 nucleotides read TGTGCCAGCAGCCGCCCCACAGGCGGCAGGGGCGGGGAGCTGTTTTTT. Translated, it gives CASSRPTGGRGGELFF.

CDR3 sequence (DNA): TGTGCCAGCAGCGTAGCAGGGAACTACAATGAGCAGTTCTTC. Translated: CASSVAGNYNEQFF. The V call is TRBV9, the J call TRBJ2-1; TRBD1 is a possible D gene (5 bases). Trimming pared 0 bases from V and 3 bases from J, leaving 7 bases between. The germline V gene encodes CDR1 SGDLS and CDR2 YYNGEE. The CDR3 is 14 residues long.

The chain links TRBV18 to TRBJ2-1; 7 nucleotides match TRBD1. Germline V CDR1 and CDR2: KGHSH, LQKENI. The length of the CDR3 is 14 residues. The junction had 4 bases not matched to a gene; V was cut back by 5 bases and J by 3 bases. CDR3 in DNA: TGTGCCAGCTCAACATGGGACAGCTACAATGAGCAGTTCTTC. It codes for CASSTWDSYNEQFF.

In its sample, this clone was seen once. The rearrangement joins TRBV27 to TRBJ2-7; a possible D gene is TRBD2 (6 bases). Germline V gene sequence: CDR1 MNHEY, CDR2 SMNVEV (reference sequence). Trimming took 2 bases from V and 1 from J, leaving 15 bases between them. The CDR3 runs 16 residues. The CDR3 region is CASSLVLGTLSYEQYF. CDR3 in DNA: TGTGCCAGCAGTTTAGTATTGGGGACTTTATCCTACGAGCAGTACTTC.

CDR3 DNA: TGTGCCATCAGTGATCTAACCCCGTTCTCTGGAAACACCATATATTTT. It yields the protein CAISDLTPFSGNTIYF. The chain uses TRBV10-3 and TRBJ1-3, with unresolved D. Deletions cut 3 bases from V and 0 bases from J, with 12 bases between. This CDR3 is built from 16 residues. Germline values: CDR1 ENHRY, CDR2 SYGVKD.

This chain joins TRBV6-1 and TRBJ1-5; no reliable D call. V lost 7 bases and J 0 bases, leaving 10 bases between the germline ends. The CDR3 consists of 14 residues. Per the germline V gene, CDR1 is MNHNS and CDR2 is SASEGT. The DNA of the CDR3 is TGTGCCAGCATGAGGGCCCTTAGCAATCAGCCCCAGCATTTT. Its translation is CASMRALSNQPQHF.

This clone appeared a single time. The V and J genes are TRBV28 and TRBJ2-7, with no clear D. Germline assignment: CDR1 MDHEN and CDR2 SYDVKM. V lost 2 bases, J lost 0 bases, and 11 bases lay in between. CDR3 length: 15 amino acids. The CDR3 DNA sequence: TGTGCCAGCAGTTTACCCCCCGCCAGCTCCTACGAGCAGTACTTC. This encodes CASSLPPASSYEQYF.

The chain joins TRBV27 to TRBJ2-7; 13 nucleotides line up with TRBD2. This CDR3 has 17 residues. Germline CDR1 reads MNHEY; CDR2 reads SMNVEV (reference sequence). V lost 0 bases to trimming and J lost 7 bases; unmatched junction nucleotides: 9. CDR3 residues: CASSLSVGTSGTGEQYF. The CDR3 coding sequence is TGTGCCAGCAGTTTATCGGTTGGGACTAGCGGGACTGGAGAGCAGTACTTC.

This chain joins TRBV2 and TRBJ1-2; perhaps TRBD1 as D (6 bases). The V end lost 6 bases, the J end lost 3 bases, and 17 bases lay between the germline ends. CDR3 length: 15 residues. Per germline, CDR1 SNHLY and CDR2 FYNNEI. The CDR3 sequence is CASSLYAGADYGYTF. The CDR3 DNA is TGTGCCAGCAGCCTCTACGCGGGGGCGGACTATGGCTACACCTTC.

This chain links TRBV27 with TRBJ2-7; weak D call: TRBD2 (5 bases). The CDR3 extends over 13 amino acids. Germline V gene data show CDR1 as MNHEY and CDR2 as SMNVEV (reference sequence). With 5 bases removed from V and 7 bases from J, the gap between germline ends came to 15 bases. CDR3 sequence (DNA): TGTGCCAGCAGTCAAACCCCCGGAGGAGAGCAGTACTTC. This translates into CASSQTPGGEQYF.

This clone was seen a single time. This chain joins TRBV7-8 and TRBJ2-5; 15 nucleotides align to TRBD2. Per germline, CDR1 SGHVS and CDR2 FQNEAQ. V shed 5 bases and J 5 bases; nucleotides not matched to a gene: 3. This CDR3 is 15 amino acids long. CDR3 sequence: CASSGLAGGRETQYF. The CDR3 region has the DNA TGTGCCAGCAGCGGACTAGCGGGGGGGAGGGAGACCCAGTACTTC. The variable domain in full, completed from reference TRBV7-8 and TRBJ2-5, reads GAGVSQSPRYKVAKRGQDVALRCDPISGHVSLFWYQQALGQGPEFLTYFQNEAQLDKSGLPSDRFFAERPEGSVSTLKIQRTQQEDSAVYLCASSGLAGGRETQYFGPGTRLLVL.

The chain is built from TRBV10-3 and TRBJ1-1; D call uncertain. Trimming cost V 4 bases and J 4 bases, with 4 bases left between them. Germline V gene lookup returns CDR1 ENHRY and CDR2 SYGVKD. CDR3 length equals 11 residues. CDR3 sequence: CAISGATEAFF. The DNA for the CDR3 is TGTGCCATCAGTGGGGCCACTGAAGCTTTCTTT.

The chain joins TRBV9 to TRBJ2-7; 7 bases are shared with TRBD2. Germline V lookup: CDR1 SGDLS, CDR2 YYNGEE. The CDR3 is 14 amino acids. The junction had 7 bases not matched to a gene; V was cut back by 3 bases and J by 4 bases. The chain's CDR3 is CASSATGREYEQYF. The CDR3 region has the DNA TGTGCCAGCAGCGCGACGGGGAGGGAGTACGAGCAGTACTTC.

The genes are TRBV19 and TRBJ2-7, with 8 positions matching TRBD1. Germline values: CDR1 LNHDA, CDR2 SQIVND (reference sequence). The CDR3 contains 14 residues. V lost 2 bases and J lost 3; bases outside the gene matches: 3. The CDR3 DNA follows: TGTGCCAGTAGTATAAGACAGGGGAGCTACGAGCAGTACTTC. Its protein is CASSIRQGSYEQYF.